A single sample is the source of the 15 T cell receptor beta chains below, sequenced in a study of Graves' ophthalmopathy and Graves' hyperthyroidism. Scientists amplified the TCR beta CDR3 regions from RNA transcripts. Investigators did first-round RT-PCR with HTBI primers, then second-round multiplex PCR. TCRdb reprocessed the multiplex PCR reads via MiXCR and lists one record per CDR3 protein. Of roughly 410,000 distinct CDR3 sequences in the sample, roughly 15% were seen once. The specimen was peripheral blood. These TCRs come from a woman aged 18-30 years with stable Graves' hyperthyroidism.

V and J are TRBV12-3 or TRBV12-4 and TRBJ1-2; 7 bases align to TRBD1. This CDR3 has 16 residues. Unmatched junction bases numbered 11, after V lost 7 bases and J lost 0 bases. The CDR3 here is CASTDDRVKSNYGYTF. The CDR3 DNA follows: TGTGCCAGCACCGACGACAGGGTAAAATCTAACTATGGCTACACCTTC.

This clonotype has at least ten counts. CDR3 sequence reads: CSALKNTEAFF. CDR3 DNA: TGCAGTGCTCTTAAGAACACTGAAGCTTTCTTT. This chain uses TRBV20-1 with TRBJ1-1; D unclear. CDR1 is DFQATT and CDR2 is SNEGSKA in the germline V gene (reference sequence). V lost 5 bases and J lost 1, with 5 bases in between. This CDR3 is built from 11 residues.

In this sample, this clonotype turned up a few times. This chain links TRBV9 with TRBJ2-2; D may match TRBD1 or TRBD2 (5 bases each). This CDR3 comprises 15 residues. Trimming took off 3 bases at V and 8 bases at J, with 17 bases between the two ends. Germline CDR1 SGDLS, CDR2 YYNGEE. This chain's CDR3 is CASSARTPGRGELFF. The CDR3 coding sequence is TGTGCCAGCAGCGCTAGGACTCCGGGACGGGGGGAGCTGTTTTTT.

The table lists this clonotype with many counts. The chain is built from TRBV20-1 and TRBJ1-2, with D uncertain. CDR3 length equals 13 residues. Germline loops: CDR1 DFQATT, CDR2 SNEGSKA (reference sequence). Deletions cut 5 bases from V and 1 base from J, with 11 bases between. CDR3 nucleotide sequence: TGCAGTGCTTTTGAGGCGCTTAACTATGGCTACACCTTC. It yields the protein CSAFEALNYGYTF.

This clonotype was seen at least ten times. The V and J genes are TRBV20-1 and TRBJ2-7, with D maybe TRBD2 (5 bases). V lost 5 bases to trimming and J lost 0 bases, with 11 bases between them. Per germline, CDR1 DFQATT and CDR2 SNEGSKA (reference sequence). This CDR3 is built from 13 residues. The CDR3 is CSARPGSSYEQYF. DNA of the CDR3: TGCAGTGCTCGACCGGGGAGCTCCTACGAGCAGTACTTC.

This chain connects TRBV7-9 to TRBJ2-7; 7 bases are shared with TRBD2. Per germline, CDR1 SEHNR and CDR2 FQNEAQ (reference sequence). The CDR3 length is 13 residues. After removal of 4 bases from V and 3 bases from J, the junction contained 3 bases not matched to a gene. In nucleotides, the CDR3 is TGTGCCAGCAGCTGGGGGGGGGGCTACGAGCAGTACTTC. Its translation is CASSWGGGYEQYF.

This clonotype was seen repeatedly, ten times or more. This chain links TRBV18 with TRBJ1-5; D is undetermined. Trimming pared 4 bases from V and 4 bases from J, leaving 14 bases between. From germline, CDR1 is KGHSH and CDR2 LQKENI. The CDR3 sequence is 15 residues long. CDR3 region: CASSLIRQPNQPQHF. The DNA for the CDR3 is TGTGCCAGCTCACTCATACGACAACCTAATCAGCCCCAGCATTTT. Together with reference TRBV18 and TRBJ1-5, the CDR3 gives the full variable domain: NAGVMQNPRHLVRRRGQEARLRCSPMKGHSHVYWYRQLPEEGLKFMVYLQKENIIDESGMPKERFSAEFPKEGPSILRIQQVVRGDSAAYFCASSLIRQPNQPQHFGDGTRLSIL.

This clonotype was counted at least ten times. The genes are TRBV7-9 and TRBJ2-5; D gene uncertain. The V gene lost 2 bases and the J gene lost 3 bases, with 10 bases spanning the gap. Germline CDR1 and CDR2: SEHNR and FQNEAQ (reference sequence). The CDR3 is 14 residues long. Here the CDR3 reads CASSLSGLEETQYF. The CDR3 DNA sequence: TGTGCCAGCAGCTTATCAGGATTGGAAGAGACCCAGTACTTC.

This clonotype was seen repeatedly, ten times or more. The chain recombines TRBV7-9 with TRBJ1-1; 9 nucleotides match TRBD1. The CDR3 is 16 residues long. CDR1 is SEHNR and CDR2 is FQNEAQ in the germline V gene (reference sequence). J was trimmed by 1 base and V by 5 bases; bases with no gene match: 8. The CDR3, as DNA: TGTGCCAGCAGCCCAAACAGGGGGCCCGGGAACACTGAAGCTTTCTTT. As protein: CASSPNRGPGNTEAFF.

This clonotype was seen many times. This chain connects TRBV6-1 to TRBJ2-7; D perhaps matches TRBD1 (5 bases). V was pared by 11 bases and J by 5 bases, with 22 bases between. CDR1 and CDR2 from the germline V gene are MNHNS and SASEGT. The CDR3 extends over 14 amino acids. The chain's CDR3 is CASYTGQGRNEQYF. The CDR3 DNA reads TGTGCCTCCTACACCGGGCAGGGAAGGAACGAGCAGTACTTC.

This clonotype was counted many times. This sequence joins TRBV20-1 and TRBJ1-3; tentatively, D is TRBD1 (5 bases). Germline V gene data show CDR1 as DFQATT and CDR2 as SNEGSKA (reference sequence). The CDR3 runs to 14 residues. Deletions cut 6 bases from V and 2 bases from J, with 14 bases between. CDR3 sequence reads: CSARGGLPGNTIYF. The CDR3, as DNA: TGCAGTGCCCGGGGGGGACTGCCTGGAAACACCATATATTTT.

There are many counts of this clonotype. The chain is built from TRBV7-9 and TRBJ1-1, with a tentative D call TRBD1 (6 bases). The germline V gene has CDR1 SEHNR and CDR2 FQNEAQ (reference sequence). CDR3 length: 14 residues. Trimming took 0 bases from V and 4 from J, leaving 9 bases between them. CDR3 DNA: TGTGCCAGCAGCTTAGCTACAGGGAGCACTGAAGCTTTCTTT. This gives the protein CASSLATGSTEAFF.

This clonotype was counted ten times or more. This chain links TRBV4-1 with TRBJ1-2; no definite D call. V was shortened by 0 bases and J by 2 bases, with 4 bases between the two germline ends. The germline CDR1 and CDR2 sequences are MGHRA and YSYEKL. This CDR3 region has 13 residues. The CDR3 reads CASSQERNYGYTF. The CDR3 DNA reads as TGCGCCAGCAGCCAAGAGAGGAACTATGGCTACACCTTC.

The chain has TRBV11-2 and TRBJ2-4; 10 bases align to TRBD1. Germline V gene sequence: CDR1 SGHAT, CDR2 FQNNGV. With V trimmed by 4 bases and J by 4 bases, 10 bases remained unmatched. The CDR3 is made up of 17 amino acids. DNA for the CDR3: TGTGCCAGCAGCTACTCCTGGGACAGGGGCGTTAAAAACATTCAGTACTTC. It codes for CASSYSWDRGVKNIQYF.

This clonotype was observed many times. This chain uses TRBV12-3 or TRBV12-4 with TRBJ1-5; a weak D match, TRBD1 (5 bases). Trimming stripped 6 bases from V and 7 bases from J, with 19 bases between. The CDR3 is 15 residues long. The CDR3 sequence: CASRPRDPPEQPQHF. The DNA of the CDR3 is TGTGCCAGCAGACCCCGGGACCCACCGGAACAGCCCCAGCATTTT.